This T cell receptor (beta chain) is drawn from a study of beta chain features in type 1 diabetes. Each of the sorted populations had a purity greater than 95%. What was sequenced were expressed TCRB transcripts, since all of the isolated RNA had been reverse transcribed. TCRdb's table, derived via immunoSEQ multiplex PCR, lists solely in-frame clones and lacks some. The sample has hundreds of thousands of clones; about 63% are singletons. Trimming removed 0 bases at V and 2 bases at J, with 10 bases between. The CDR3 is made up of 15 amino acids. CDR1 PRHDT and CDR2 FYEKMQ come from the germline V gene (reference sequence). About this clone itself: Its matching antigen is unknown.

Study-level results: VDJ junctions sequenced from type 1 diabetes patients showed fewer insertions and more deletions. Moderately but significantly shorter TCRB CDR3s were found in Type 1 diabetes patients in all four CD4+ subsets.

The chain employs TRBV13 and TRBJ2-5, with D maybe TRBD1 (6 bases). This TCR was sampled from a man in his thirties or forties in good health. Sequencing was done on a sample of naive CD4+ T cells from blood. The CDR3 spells CASSLGWTAQETQYF. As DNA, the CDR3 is TGTGCCAGCAGCTTAGGATGGACAGCTCAAGAGACCCAGTACTTC.